This TCR beta chain was captured by sequencing in a study of cytomegalovirus exposure and HLA in healthy donors. Study-level information: Out of roughly 200 million T cells, an earlier analysis found fewer than 140 million unique TCR beta sequences in total. Study-wide points: CMV serostatus stood as the only immune exposure information on hand. Researchers counted 180 or so TCR beta chains as cytomegalovirus-associated.

V dropped 7 bases and J dropped 6 bases, with 17 bases sitting between them. The CDR3 totals 13 residues. Germline lookup yields CDR1 SGHDT and CDR2 YYEEEE. Remarks on this clone: The antigen is not known.

The PCR made use of 60 Vbeta and 13 Jbeta primers. The repertoire was sequenced with immunoSEQ multiplex PCR; TCRdb's copy has only in-frame clones and lacks some. The sample includes approximately 170,000 clones, roughly 77% seen only once; the top ten take approximately 5%. Material: PBMCs. The V gene is TRBV5-6, the J gene TRBJ2-7; maybe TRBD1 (8 bases). This sequence originates from a man aged 30-40 years in good health and CMV-seropositive. CDR3 nucleotides: TGTGCCAGCGAACAGGGGGGGCCGAGCGAGCAGTACTTC. This codes for CASEQGGPSEQYF. Drawing the rest from reference TRBV5-6 and TRBJ2-7, the complete variable domain is DAGVTQSPTHLIKTRGQQVTLRCSPKSGHDTVSWYQQALGQGPQFIFQYYEEEERQRGNFPDRFSGHQFPNYSSELNVNALLLGDSALYLCASEQGGPSEQYFGPGTRLTVT.